This TCR beta chain was found in a study of T-cell reconstitution after alpha-beta-depleted transplantation in children. Points from the study as a whole: Two months or so post-transplant, alpha-beta T cells reportedly derived from several hundred expanded graft clones.

This CDR3 has 15 residues. In germline, CDR1 is SGHRS, CDR2 YFSETQ. V trimming: 4 bases; J trimming: 6 bases; junction bases outside the gene matches: 9. Molecular barcoding with unique molecular identifiers was used for the TCRbeta library. One entry per CDR3 protein results from TCRdb running MiXCR on the PCR reads. The sample lists fewer than 250,000 distinct CDR3 sequences; 8.2% were seen once. This clonotype was recorded many times. Its antigen is as yet unknown. Sequencing used PBMCs, mostly from graft donor cells, obtained 180 days after TCRalphabeta/CD19-depleted stem cell transplant. This TCR was recovered from a male patient younger than 18 who had a stem cell transplant for acute lymphoblastic leukemia, so the T cells may come from the graft donor. This chain uses TRBV5-1 with TRBJ2-7; 11 bases align to TRBD1. This chain's CDR3 is CASSPDGTGGPEQYF. The CDR3 DNA reads TGCGCCAGCAGCCCGGACGGGACAGGGGGACCCGAGCAGTACTTC.